This TCR beta chain was sequenced for a study of cytomegalovirus exposure and HLA in healthy donors (dated by TCRdb to 2017 to 2019). With respect to the entire study: An earlier analysis of more than 550 of the donors reported 276 Gb of sequence data and approximately 120 million unique TCR beta sequences obtained from about 200 million T cells. All discovery cohort repertoires had been generated using a single sequencing platform. Because of strong linkage in the cohort, five DR-DQ haplotypes were treated as single units for association and clustering. The study was designed to test whether signatures of past pathogen exposure could be identified by cataloging public T cell receptors. The study profiled the T cell repertoires of under 850 subjects by immunosequencing and related them to cytomegalovirus serostatus. A later analysis re-examined previously published TCR beta repertoires from several hundred donors and added high-resolution HLA genotyping to investigate patterns of TCR occurrence. Of the roughly 400 genotyped donors, over 70% fell in the genetic ancestry cluster associated with self-reported Caucasian donors. Approximately 300 gigabases of sequencing data and roughly 81 million unique TCR sequences made up an early release that covered roughly 670 HLA-typed donors. Among 300 to 500 genotyped donors of the cohort, an average of roughly 230,000 unique TCR beta nucleotide sequences was sequenced per donor, of which roughly 17% were non-productive. In addition to the first cohort of several hundred subjects, a separate validation cohort of approximately 110 different subjects was used. Typing coverage differed by locus: A, B, C, DRB1 and DQB1 were typed in about 620-630 donors, DQA1 in about 500, DPA1 in 600 to 610, and DPB1 in 400 to 480. Both class I and class II loci were covered by HLA typing, at four-digit resolution. To predict cytomegalovirus infection status, the study brought together high-throughput TCR immunosequencing, statistical association of individual TCRs with disease status, and machine learning. An earlier analysis of approximately 580 of the donors used high-throughput TCR beta sequencing to judge whether each TCR beta V gene segment behaved as functional or pseudogenic. Rather than drawing on any new phenotypic data, the later analysis identified candidate immune exposures from TCR beta sequences and the way those sequences occurred across donors. Alongside the repertoire data, information on donor age, sex, ethnicity and CMV serostatus was compiled. A later genetic analysis used genome-wide SNP genotypes for about 60% of the roughly 670 donors, treating that subset as a discovery cohort.

What the study reported, not specific to this receptor: A later analysis associated some 17,000 TCR beta sequences with specific HLA alleles at a false discovery rate of 0.05. According to a later analysis, parvovirus B19, influenza, CMV and Epstein-Barr virus appeared linked to several top co-occurrence clusters. In a later analysis, HLA-associated TCR beta chains were found to be more clonally expanded and to have lower generation probabilities than equally common non-associated chains. According to the authors, the approach could potentially be generalized to other disease states and immunological phenotypes. The only immune exposure information available for the cohort was CMV serostatus. Most CMV-associated TCR beta chains appeared to be HLA-restricted in a later analysis, and the HLA associations seemed to be driven largely by CMV exposure. In a later analysis, TCR association rates were found to vary across HLA loci, with the most associated TCRs seen for DRB1 alleles and the fewest for HLA-C alleles. A cluster of highly shared sequence variants was judged likely to represent a technical artifact of the sequencing pipeline. A few of the identified cytomegalovirus-associated TCR beta chains were confirmed in vitro to be specific for cytomegalovirus antigens. Correlated functional status among segregating V segments might be attributable to linkage disequilibrium, but an unknown experimental factor could not be ruled out. The classifier was reported to diagnose cytomegalovirus status with high specificity and sensitivity in both the original and validation cohorts. Broadly in line with IMGT annotations, most TCR beta V segments showed up in productive rearrangements about 87% or about 30% of the time in an earlier analysis of around 600 of the donors. A further reported finding was that TCR beta sequences accurately predicted the HLA-A and HLA-B alleles for most subjects in the first cohort. Because counts were too low, 15 to 20 rarely observed V segments, including chromosome 9 orphons, were excluded from the earlier analysis of about 500 of the donors. Because HLA typing was unavailable for some donors at each locus, only the typed subset was used in association tests. Some IMGT-functional V segments, including TRBV6-2 and TRBV6-3, could not be distinguished by the 87-base-pair reads and were therefore excluded. This cohort had only TCR beta chains sequenced, and the lack of alpha or paired-chain data limited which features could be detected. In a later genetic analysis, a missense DCLRE1C variant was associated with V-gene and J-gene trimming of TCR beta chains, and the association was replicated in an independent cohort. Presence/absence analyses assumed roughly uniform sequencing depth across donors, an assumption that may not hold. Strong co-occurrence of HLA alleles, especially DR and DQ, made assigning TCR associations to individual alleles difficult. In a later genetic analysis, fewer N-insertions in productive TCRs were reported among donors in an Asian-associated ancestry cluster than the approximately 710-donor mean. The study listed approximately 160 TCR beta chains as associated with cytomegalovirus. While some public TCRs were present in many individuals, most TCR sequences turned up only very rarely across donors.

The cohort comprised 670 or so healthy bone marrow donors. All cohort members were sampled while nominally healthy, although unrecorded immune exposures were likely present. CMV serostatus was recorded as positive for about 300 and negative for about half of the 666 cohort members, whereas no CMV serostatus was recorded for the donor in question. A peripheral blood sample was collected from each donor, and TCR beta sequencing was performed on peripheral blood mononuclear cells. Genomic DNA extraction from the blood cell samples was performed with the Qiagen DNeasy Blood Extraction Kit. Spanning cysteine to phenylalanine, the CDR3 consists of 13 amino acids. Only CDR3 DNA remains: 39 bases, in frame from the first base. At the junction V is shortened by 6 bases and J by 6 bases; bases outside the gene matches: 7. CDR1 is given as SEHNR and CDR2 as FQNEAQ, both from the germline V gene (reference sequence).

Receptors were amplified or captured by the immunoSEQ multiplex PCR assay. A mixture of 60 forward primers for TCR Vbeta segments and 13 reverse primers for TCR Jbeta segments was used in the multiplex PCR. The CDR3 region of rearranged TCR beta genes was amplified from genomic DNA by a multiplex PCR assay. The Illumina HiSeq System was used to sequence the amplified TCR beta libraries as 87-base-pair reads. The authors' analysis ran thus. A later analysis tallied tens of millions of unique TCR beta chains across the 550 to 850 repertoires, and some 12 million of those chains were shared by two or more donors. Raw reads were error-corrected and collapsed into unique sequences with a nearest-neighbor algorithm that merged closely related sequences to remove PCR and sequencing errors. To assign V, D and J gene segments, CDR3 sequences were aligned to IMGT reference sequences. For a sequence to be retained, a match of at least six nucleotides to both a V gene segment and a J gene segment was required. A rearrangement counted as productive if the CDR3 had no stop codons and remained in frame with V and J, and every other rearrangement counted as non-productive. CDR3 was defined according to IMGT convention as the region running from the second conserved V-encoded cysteine to the conserved J-encoded phenylalanine. The earlier analysis of around 640 of the donors excluded sequences that lacked an unambiguous match to a single V gene segment. An earlier analysis of several hundred of the donors called V segments functional above 56.7% productive rearrangements and segregating when the between-donor standard deviation exceeded 5%. A statistical classification framework was developed to diagnose cytomegalovirus status using the catalog of TCR beta chain sequences. A later analysis assigned V and J genes by comparing TCR nucleotide sequences with IMGT/GENE-DB human TR gene sequences. A later analysis assigned CDR3 sequences and most-parsimonious VDJ recombination scenarios with the TCRdist pipeline. In a later analysis, every TCR beta chain was defined by the combination of its CDR3 amino acid sequence and its V-gene family, and reads without a unique V-gene family were dropped. As a way to deal with suspected cross-contamination and a sequencing artifact, a later analysis dropped approximately 570 nucleotide sequences that were highly shared and had low generation probability. A later analysis calculated a clonal expansion index for each public chain from normalized within-repertoire ranks of inferred template counts. In a later analysis, generation probabilities were computed using a VDJ recombination model fitted to out-of-frame rearrangements, and the results were checked against IGoR. In a later analysis, TCR-TCR, TCR-HLA and TCR-CMV co-occurrence was scored with hypergeometric tests, and a repertoire-size bias correction was applied to TCR pairs. To estimate false discovery rates, a later analysis permuted the HLA or CMV assignments 20 times. In a later analysis, co-occurring TCRs were grouped using DBSCAN, and TCRdist sequence similarity was added for clustering within HLA-allele-positive subsets. For co-occurrence clustering, repertoires with fewer than 30,000 or more than 120,000 public chains were excluded, along with 5 or 6 repertoires with anomalous nucleotide sharing. Entries here come from immuneACCESS through TCRdb and include only in-frame sequences with V and J called. Some clones fail to appear in such tables; in the studies checked, an unresolved V gene covers under half of the shortfall, and the cause of the remainder is unknown. V, J and clone size were drawn from that table, and D and trimming were deduced from the DNA. The sample table on file contains tens of thousands of clones. The ten largest clones take up roughly 5.8% of the sample.

As concerns this clone: Its antigen specificity is not known.

Input material: PBMCs. The chain is assembled from TRBV7-9 and TRBJ1-2, with TRBD1 identical over 7 junction bases. The sequence came from a human donor in good health. The CDR3 corresponds to CASSPRGRNGYTF. The DNA is as follows: TGTGCCAGCAGTCCGAGGGGGCGGAATGGCTACACCTTC.